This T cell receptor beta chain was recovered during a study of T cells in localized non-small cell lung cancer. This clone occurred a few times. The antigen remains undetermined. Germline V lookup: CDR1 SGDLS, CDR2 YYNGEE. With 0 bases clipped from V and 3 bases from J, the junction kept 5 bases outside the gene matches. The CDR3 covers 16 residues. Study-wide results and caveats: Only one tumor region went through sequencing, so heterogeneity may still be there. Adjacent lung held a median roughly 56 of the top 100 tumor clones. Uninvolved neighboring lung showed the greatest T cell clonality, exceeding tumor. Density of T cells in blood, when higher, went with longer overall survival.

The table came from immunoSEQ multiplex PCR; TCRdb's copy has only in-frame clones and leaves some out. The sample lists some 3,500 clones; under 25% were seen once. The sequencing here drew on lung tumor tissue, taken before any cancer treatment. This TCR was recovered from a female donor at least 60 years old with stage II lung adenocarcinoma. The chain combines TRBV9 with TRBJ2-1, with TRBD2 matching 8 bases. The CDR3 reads CASSVGAGGVYNEQFF. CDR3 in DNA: TGTGCCAGCAGCGTAGGGGCGGGAGGTGTCTACAATGAGCAGTTCTTC.